The 17 T cell receptor beta chains reported below all come from one sample, sequenced in a study of human T cells and chemical hapten exposure. The study extracted total RNA from unfractionated whole blood. TCRdb re-called the 5' RACE reads with MiXCR, one entry per CDR3 protein. Of tens of thousands of distinct CDR3 sequences detected, about 8% appear once; the ten largest clones hold 2% to 2.5%. The source of these receptors is a male donor in good health.

This clonotype was observed many times. J is TRBJ1-5 and V is TRBV10-3, with 9 bases lining up with TRBD1. CDR3 length: 15 amino acids. V lost 0 bases and J lost 5; bases outside the gene matches: 2. CDR1 and CDR2 from the germline V gene are ENHRY and SYGVKD. CDR3 sequence reads: CAISESGQGDQPQHF. DNA of the CDR3: TGTGCCATCAGTGAGTCGGGACAGGGAGATCAGCCCCAGCATTTT.

This clonotype has ten or more counts. The genes are TRBV21-1 and TRBJ2-4. TRBV21-1 is listed as a pseudogene. This CDR3 is built from 15 residues. The chain's CDR3 is CASRYHVVAKNIQYF. In DNA form, the CDR3 reads TGTGCCAGCAGGTATCACGTAGTAGCCAAAAACATTCAGTACTTC.

This clonotype was observed a handful of times. The rearrangement links TRBV12-3 or TRBV12-4 to TRBJ1-2; 9 bases agree with TRBD1. The CDR3 runs 16 residues. Trimming removed 0 bases from V and 3 bases from J; junction bases left unmatched: 5. In nucleotides, the CDR3 is TGTGCCAGCAGTTTAGCCACAGGGGGCGCAGACTATGGCTACACCTTC. Translated, it gives CASSLATGGADYGYTF.

This clonotype was picked up many times. The chain recombines TRBV12-3 or TRBV12-4 with TRBJ1-1; the D is unclear. CDR3 size: 12 residues. Trimming took 3 bases from V and 5 from J, leaving 7 bases between them. This CDR3 reads CASSLSGTEAFF. CDR3 nucleotide sequence: TGTGCCAGCAGTTTGAGCGGGACTGAAGCTTTCTTT.

This clonotype was picked up many times. One end of the junction varies from germline; a read error may be responsible. The J gene is TRBJ1-5, the V gene TRBV18; D uncertain. This CDR3 has 12 residues. CDR1 KGHSH and CDR2 LQKENI come from the germline V gene. The chain's CDR3 is CASSDSHQPQHF. CDR3 sequence (DNA): TGTGCCAGCTCAGATAGCCATCAGCCCCAGCATTTT.

This clonotype was detected many times. J is TRBJ2-3 and V is TRBV20-1, with 10 bases aligning to TRBD1. The junction had 15 bases not matched to a gene; V was cut back by 5 bases and J by 7 bases. Germline values: CDR1 DFQATT, CDR2 SNEGSKA (reference sequence). The CDR3 totals 16 residues. The CDR3 is CSAPQSGTGVSNTQYF. The CDR3 DNA follows: TGCAGTGCTCCCCAGTCCGGGACAGGGGTTTCAAATACGCAGTATTTT.

The sample holds many counts of this clonotype. V and J are TRBV7-9 and TRBJ1-1; D gene unclear. The germline CDR1 and CDR2 sequences are SEHNR and FQNEAQ (reference sequence). The CDR3 contains 14 residues. V was shortened by 5 bases and J by 4 bases, with 14 bases between the two germline ends. The CDR3 nucleotides are TGTGCCAGCAGCCCGCCCGGGGTGGTCACTGAAGCTTTCTTT. Its translation: CASSPPGVVTEAFF.

This clonotype has at least ten counts. The chain couples TRBV11-2 to TRBJ1-3, with D tentatively TRBD1 (5 bases). The germline gives CDR1 SGHAT, CDR2 FQNNGV. The length of the CDR3 is 14 residues. The ends were cut back, 5 bases at V and 8 bases at J, with 16 bases in the middle. This CDR3 is CASSHRGERDTIYF. In DNA, the CDR3 is TGTGCCAGCAGCCACCGGGGGGAAAGGGACACCATATATTTT.

This clonotype was recorded many times. CDR3 DNA sequence: TGTGCCAGCAGTTCGCCCGGGACAGGGCTAACCGGGGAGCTGTTTTTT. This encodes CASSSPGTGLTGELFF. This rearrangement joins TRBV27 to TRBJ2-2, with 9 bases identical to TRBD1. The CDR3 length is 16 residues. From germline, CDR1 is MNHEY and CDR2 SMNVEV (reference sequence). V lost 4 bases to trimming and J lost 5 bases; unmatched junction nucleotides: 8.

The chain uses TRBV27 and TRBJ1-1; maybe TRBD1 (6 bases). V was shortened by 6 bases and J by 8 bases, with 16 bases between the two germline ends. In germline, CDR1 is MNHEY, CDR2 SMNVEV (reference sequence). This CDR3 has 13 residues. The CDR3 sequence: CASSWDSGGEAFF. CDR3 nucleotides: TGTGCCAGCAGCTGGGATTCGGGGGGCGAAGCTTTCTTT.

This clonotype was recorded at least ten times. This sequence joins TRBV7-9 and TRBJ1-1; D perhaps matches TRBD1 (5 bases). This CDR3 is built from 12 residues. V was shortened by 3 bases and J by 4 bases, with 6 bases between the two germline ends. Germline V gene sequence: CDR1 SEHNR, CDR2 FQNEAQ (reference sequence). The CDR3 sequence: CASSFQGTEAFF. CDR3 sequence (DNA): TGTGCCAGCAGCTTCCAGGGCACTGAAGCTTTCTTT.

The chain recombines TRBV9 with TRBJ1-1; D perhaps matches TRBD1 (5 bases). The germline V gene has CDR1 SGDLS and CDR2 YYNGEE. This CDR3 contains 13 residues. The V and J ends lost 5 bases and 3 bases respectively, with 11 bases between them. CDR3 in amino acids: CASRSPGDTEAFF. CDR3 nucleotides: TGTGCCAGCAGAAGTCCGGGGGACACTGAAGCTTTCTTT.

The gene calls are TRBV11-2 and TRBJ2-5, with 8 positions matching TRBD2. There are 16 residues in the CDR3. Germline trimming cut 4 bases from V and 3 bases from J; bases unmatched to any gene: 10. Germline CDR1 is SGHAT and CDR2 is FQNNGV. The CDR3 here is CASSSHHIAGKETQYF. DNA of the CDR3: TGTGCCAGCAGCTCCCACCACATAGCGGGAAAAGAGACCCAGTACTTC.

The chain carries TRBV10-3 and TRBJ1-2; 7 nucleotides match TRBD1. V lost 10 bases to trimming and J lost 3 bases; unmatched junction nucleotides: 11. This CDR3 region has 14 residues. Germline CDR1 is ENHRY and CDR2 is SYGVKD. CDR3 residues: CATRDRLTDYGYTF. CDR3 nucleotides: TGTGCCACTAGGGACAGATTGACCGACTATGGCTACACCTTC.

Only a few counts were recorded for this clonotype. V usage is TRBV4-1 and J usage is TRBJ2-7; TRBD1 matches 8 bases. CDR3 size: 17 residues. The trim removed 0 bases at V and 3 bases at J, leaving 10 bases unmatched. CDR1 MGHRA and CDR2 YSYEKL come from the germline V gene. Here the CDR3 reads CASSQESRTGIFYEQYF. CDR3 sequence (DNA): TGCGCCAGCAGCCAAGAATCCCGGACAGGGATCTTCTACGAGCAGTACTTC.

This clonotype was observed a handful of times. V gene TRBV29-1 combines with J gene TRBJ2-1; D is undetermined. CDR3 length equals 14 residues. V lost 1 base to trimming and J lost 2 bases, with 9 bases between them. Germline-derived CDR1 and CDR2 are SQVTM and ANQGSEA. For the CDR3, the DNA is TGCAGCGTTGAAGGTAGTGGGGCCTACAATGAGCAGTTCTTC. Translated, it gives CSVEGSGAYNEQFF.

This clonotype has a handful of counts. The chain combines TRBV7-9 with TRBJ2-2; 8 nucleotides line up with TRBD2. V lost 5 bases to trimming and J lost 7 bases; unmatched junction nucleotides: 9. The CDR3 spans 15 residues. The germline gives CDR1 SEHNR, CDR2 FQNEAQ (reference sequence). The CDR3 DNA is TGTGCCAGCAGCCGACCGGGAGGGCCTGGCGGGGAGCTGTTTTTT. Protein sequence: CASSRPGGPGGELFF.